The clone carrying this TCR beta chain was found a few times. These data originate in a study of patients and donors after allogeneic stem cell transplantation. CDR1 is SGHRS and CDR2 is YFSETQ in the germline V gene. This CDR3 has 16 amino acids. Trimming stripped 1 base from V and 4 bases from J, with 18 bases between. TCRdb reanalysed the RT-PCR reads using MiXCR and keeps one entry per CDR3 protein. The sample records some 960,000 distinct CDR3 sequences, roughly 17% being singletons. The chain joins TRBV5-1 to TRBJ2-7; maybe TRBD2 (5 bases). The source material was blood, either unsorted or a sorted T cell fraction (not recorded which). The receptor's source is a human donor who was either an allogeneic HSCT recipient or a stem cell or donor lymphocyte infusion donor (not recorded which). It is not recorded whose cells these are; they may come from a transplant donor. CDR3 sequence reads: CASSLIPGDRGYEQYF. In nucleotides, the CDR3 is TGCGCCAGCAGCTTGATTCCTGGGGATCGAGGGTACGAGCAGTACTTC.